A selection of T cell receptor beta chains follows, all from one sample in a study of glioma-infiltrating T cells after dendritic cell vaccination. TCRdb's table, derived via immunoSEQ multiplex PCR, lists solely in-frame clones and lacks some. The repertoire holds tens of thousands of clones, with about four fifths as singletons. The specimen comprised blood, sampled after dendritic cell vaccination. All receptors derive from a human donor with glioblastoma. CDR3s include the opening cysteine and the closing phenylalanine or tryptophan. A D gene is named only where the DNA matches it firmly. Rows may omit the clone size; those that give it use once, few, many or a size class.

TRBJ2-7	TRBV5-4	TRBD2	-	CASSSGTSGNYEQYF	TGTGCCAGCAGCTCCGGGACTAGCGGGAACTACGAGCAGTACTTC
TRBJ1-2	TRBV7-9	-	-	CASSFSLTRERSYGYTF	TGTGCCAGCAGCTTCTCATTAACGAGGGAAAGGTCCTATGGCTACACCTTC
TRBJ2-7	TRBV7-9	TRBD1	few	CASSLDGTGNYEQYF	TGTGCCAGCAGCTTAGACGGGACAGGTAACTACGAGCAGTACTTC
TRBJ1-1	TRBV7-3	-	-	CASSFTADTEAFF	TGTGCCAGCAGCTTCACCGCGGACACTGAAGCTTTCTTT
TRBJ1-1	TRBV27	-	-	CASSLARGTEAFF	TGTGCCAGCAGTTTGGCCAGGGGCACTGAAGCTTTCTTT
TRBJ1-1	TRBV19	TRBD1	-	CASSAIQGFTEAFF	TGTGCCAGTAGTGCCATACAGGGGTTCACTGAAGCTTTCTTT
TRBJ1-2	TRBV29-1	-	-	CSVEGGGPYYGYTF	TGCAGCGTTGAAGGCGGGGGGCCCTACTATGGCTACACCTTC
TRBJ1-1	TRBV5-6	-	once	CASSFGTEAFF	TGTGCCAGCAGCTTCGGGACTGAAGCTTTCTTT
TRBJ2-7	TRBV2	TRBD1	-	CASSQLTGSYEQYF	TGTGCCAGCAGCCAACTGACAGGGTCCTACGAGCAGTACTTC
TRBJ1-2	TRBV6-1	-	-	CASSEWVRENYGYTF	TGTGCCAGCAGTGAATGGGTCAGGGAAAACTATGGCTACACCTTC
TRBJ1-6	TRBV5-1	TRBD1	-	CASSLEDRAGSPLHF	TGCGCCAGCAGCTTGGAGGACAGGGCGGGATCACCCCTCCACTTT
TRBJ2-1	TRBV7-2	-	-	CASSLFDEQFF	TGTGCCAGCAGCTTATTCGATGAGCAGTTCTTC
TRBJ2-7	TRBV2	-	-	CASSASDRAYEQYF	TGTGCCAGCAGTGCTAGCGATCGGGCCTACGAGCAGTACTTC
TRBJ2-2	TRBV11-3	TRBD2	-	CASSPTSGGNTGELFF	TGTGCCAGCAGCCCTACTAGCGGGGGGAACACCGGGGAGCTGTTTTTT
TRBJ1-3	TRBV18	TRBD1	-	CASSPTTGVAGNTIYF	TGTGCCAGCTCACCAACGACAGGGGTGGCTGGAAACACCATATATTTT
TRBJ1-3	TRBV6-6	TRBD1	-	CASRRQGTGNTIYF	TGTGCCAGCAGACGACAGGGGACCGGAAACACCATATATTTT
TRBJ1-4	TRBV4-2	-	-	CASSQPTGESEKLFF	TGTGCCAGCAGCCAACCAACCGGGGAAAGCGAAAAACTGTTTTTT
TRBJ1-1	TRBV19	-	few	CASSIPGKNTEAFF	TGTGCCAGTAGTATACCAGGGAAGAACACTGAAGCTTTCTTT
TRBJ1-1	TRBV27	TRBD1	-	CASSLWPGGEGEAFF	TGTGCCAGCAGTTTATGGCCAGGGGGCGAGGGTGAAGCTTTCTTT
TRBJ1-5	TRBV29-1	TRBD1	-	CSVVSGGSNQPQHF	TGCAGCGTTGTTTCAGGGGGAAGCAATCAGCCCCAGCATTTT
TRBJ1-4	TRBV6-5	TRBD1	-	CASRPPGQGIEKLFF	TGTGCCAGCAGACCACCGGGACAGGGGATTGAAAAACTGTTTTTT
TRBJ2-6	TRBV14	-	once	CASSQKTVAGANVLTF	TGTGCCAGCAGCCAAAAGACAGTTGCTGGGGCCAACGTCCTGACTTTC
TRBJ2-7	TRBV7-9	-	-	CASSGLAGQSSYEQYF	TGTGCCAGCAGCGGGCTGGCCGGACAGAGCTCCTACGAGCAGTACTTC
TRBJ1-2	TRBV11-1	TRBD1	-	CASSPDRTNYGYTF	TGTGCCAGCAGCCCGGACAGGACTAACTATGGCTACACCTTC
TRBJ1-1	TRBV6-5	-	once	CASSFGQITEAFF	TGTGCCAGCAGTTTCGGACAGATCACTGAAGCTTTCTTT
TRBJ2-1	TRBV6-1	TRBD1	-	CASSEEIQGAYSYNEQFF	TGTGCCAGCAGTGAAGAGATACAGGGGGCATACTCCTACAATGAGCAGTTCTTC
TRBJ1-1	TRBV5-6	TRBD1	-	CASSVNPTGGTEAFF	TGTGCCAGCAGTGTTAATCCGACAGGGGGGACTGAAGCTTTCTTT
TRBJ2-1	TRBV6-6	-	-	CASGGASHNEQFF	TGTGCCAGCGGGGGGGCCTCCCACAATGAGCAGTTCTTC
TRBJ2-7	TRBV5-1	-	once	CASSAAGASYEQYF	TGCGCCAGCAGCGCCGCGGGGGCCTCCTACGAGCAGTACTTC
TRBJ1-6	TRBV28	-	-	CASGTRNSPLHF	TGTGCCAGCGGAACCAGGAATTCACCCCTCCACTTT
TRBJ2-3	TRBV4-1	-	-	CASSFAGGGTDTQYF	TGCGCCAGCAGCTTTGCTGGGGGCGGCACAGATACGCAGTATTTT
TRBJ1-1	TRBV7-2	-	-	CASSFTPDHRGTEAFF	TGTGCCAGCAGCTTCACCCCGGACCATAGGGGGACTGAAGCTTTCTTT
TRBJ2-2	TRBV6-5	-	-	CASSYGPTGELFF	TGTGCCAGCAGTTACGGGCCCACCGGGGAGCTGTTTTTT
TRBJ1-1	TRBV30	-	-	CAWSVRRQGEAFF	TGTGCCTGGAGTGTACGGCGGCAGGGAGAAGCTTTCTTT
TRBJ2-3	TRBV6-6	TRBD2	few	CASSSLAGGVSDTQYF	TGTGCCAGCAGTTCACTAGCGGGGGGGGTCTCAGATACGCAGTATTTT
TRBJ2-1	TRBV7-2	TRBD2	-	CASSLGGAGGEQFF	TGTGCCAGCAGCTTAGGAGGGGCGGGGGGTGAGCAGTTCTTC
TRBJ1-2	TRBV6-1	-	-	CASSPGNYGYTF	TGTGCCAGCAGTCCAGGGAACTATGGCTACACCTTC
TRBJ2-3	TRBV9	-	-	CASSLIGTSTDTQYF	TGTGCCAGCAGCCTCATCGGGACTAGCACAGATACGCAGTATTTT
TRBJ1-6	TRBV2	TRBD1	-	CASSERTGAGETLHF	TGTGCCAGCAGTGAAAGGACAGGAGCGGGAGAAACCCTCCACTTT
TRBJ1-2	TRBV9	-	-	CASSGREGANYGYTF	TGTGCCAGCAGCGGACGAGAAGGGGCTAACTATGGCTACACCTTC
TRBJ2-3	TRBV2	-	-	CASRETRSDTQYF	TGTGCCAGCAGAGAGACTAGGAGCGATACGCAGTATTTT
TRBJ2-2	TRBV7-2	TRBD2	-	CASSPRGRDYTGELFF	TGTGCCAGCAGTCCCCGTGGCAGGGACTATACCGGGGAGCTGTTTTTT
TRBJ1-2	TRBV7-2	TRBD1	once	CASSFDDRAGGYTF	TGTGCCAGCAGCTTCGACGACAGGGCTGGTGGCTACACCTTC
TRBJ2-1	TRBV7-6	TRBD1	few	CASSPSPGQGNNEQFF	TGTGCCAGCAGCCCTTCCCCGGGACAGGGAAACAATGAGCAGTTCTTC
TRBJ1-6	TRBV2	TRBD1	-	CASSRTGDYNSPLHF	TGTGCCAGCTCGAGGACAGGCGATTATAATTCACCCCTCCACTTT
TRBJ2-5	TRBV5-1	TRBD2	-	CASSLVAGVETQYF	TGCGCCAGCAGCTTGGTCGCGGGGGTAGAGACCCAGTACTTC
TRBJ1-2	TRBV7-9	-	-	CASSLAQGYGYTF	TGTGCCAGCAGCTTAGCGCAGGGCTATGGCTACACCTTC
TRBJ2-7	TRBV2	-	-	CASSRGAISSYEQYF	TGTGCCAGCAGCCGGGGGGCGATAAGCTCCTACGAGCAGTACTTC
TRBJ1-4	TRBV7-9	-	-	CASSLLTGFEKLFF	TGTGCCAGCAGCTTACTTACAGGGTTCGAAAAACTGTTTTTT
TRBJ1-2	TRBV9	TRBD1	-	CASSPLGAGGAWRYGYTF	TGTGCCAGCAGCCCCCTCGGGGCAGGGGGCGCCTGGCGATATGGCTACACCTTC
TRBJ1-1	TRBV4-2	-	once	CASSQDGAMNTEAFF	TGTGCCAGCAGCCAAGATGGGGCCATGAACACTGAAGCTTTCTTT